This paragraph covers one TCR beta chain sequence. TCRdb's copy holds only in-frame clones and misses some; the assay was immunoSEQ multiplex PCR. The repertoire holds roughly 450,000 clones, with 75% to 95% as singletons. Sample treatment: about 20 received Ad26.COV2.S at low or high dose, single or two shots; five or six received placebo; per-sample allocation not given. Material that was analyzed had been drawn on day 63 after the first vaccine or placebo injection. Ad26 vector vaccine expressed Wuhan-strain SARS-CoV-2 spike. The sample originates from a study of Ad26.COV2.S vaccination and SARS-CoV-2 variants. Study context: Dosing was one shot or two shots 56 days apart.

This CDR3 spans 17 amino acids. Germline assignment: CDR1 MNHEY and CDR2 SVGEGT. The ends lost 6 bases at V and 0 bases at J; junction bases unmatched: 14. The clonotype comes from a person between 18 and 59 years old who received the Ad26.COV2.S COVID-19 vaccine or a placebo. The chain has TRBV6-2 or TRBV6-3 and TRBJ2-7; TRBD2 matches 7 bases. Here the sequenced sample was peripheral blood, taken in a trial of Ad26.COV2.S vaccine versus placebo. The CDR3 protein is CASSPSGLADSSYEQYF. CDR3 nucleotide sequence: TGTGCCAGCAGCCCCTCGGGCCTAGCGGATAGCTCCTACGAGCAGTACTTC.